This TCR beta chain derives from a study of cytomegalovirus exposure and HLA in healthy donors. This clone was detected only a few times. V dropped 3 bases and J dropped 0 bases, with 8 bases sitting between them. Germline V CDR1 and CDR2: WNHNN, SYGVQD (reference sequence). The CDR3 covers 15 residues. The PCR ran on 60 Vbeta and 13 Jbeta primers. Here immunoSEQ multiplex PCR was the method, and the copy in TCRdb shows in-frame clones only, minus some. The repertoire holds 90,000 to 120,000 clones, with about three quarters as singletons. The sequence was obtained from a man in his sixties in good health and CMV-seropositive. The rearrangement joins TRBV10-1 to TRBJ2-2; no clear D gene. Sequencing was carried out using PBMCs. This chain's CDR3 is CASSDVSANTGELFF. The DNA for the CDR3 is TGCGCCAGCAGTGATGTAAGCGCGAACACCGGGGAGCTGTTTTTT.